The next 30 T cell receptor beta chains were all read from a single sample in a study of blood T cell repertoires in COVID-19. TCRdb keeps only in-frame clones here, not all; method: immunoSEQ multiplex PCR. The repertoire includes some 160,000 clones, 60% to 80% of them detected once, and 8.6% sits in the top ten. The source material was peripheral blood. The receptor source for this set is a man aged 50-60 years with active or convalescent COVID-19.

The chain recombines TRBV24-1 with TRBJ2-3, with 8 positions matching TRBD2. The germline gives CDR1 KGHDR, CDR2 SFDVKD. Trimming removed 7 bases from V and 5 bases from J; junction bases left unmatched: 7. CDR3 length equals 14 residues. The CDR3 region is CATRDGRALDTQYF. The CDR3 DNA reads TGTGCCACCAGAGACGGGAGGGCCTTAGATACGCAGTATTTT.

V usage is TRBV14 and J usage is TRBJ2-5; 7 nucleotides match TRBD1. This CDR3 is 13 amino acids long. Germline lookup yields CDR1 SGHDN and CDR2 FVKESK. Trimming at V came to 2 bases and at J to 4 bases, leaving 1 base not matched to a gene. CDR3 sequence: CASSQRDRETQYF. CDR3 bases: TGTGCCAGCAGCCAACGGGACAGAGAGACCCAGTACTTC.

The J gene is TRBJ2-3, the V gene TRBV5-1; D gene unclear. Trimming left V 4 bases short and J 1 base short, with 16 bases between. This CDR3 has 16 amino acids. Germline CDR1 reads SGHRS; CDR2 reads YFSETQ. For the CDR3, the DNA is TGCGCCAGCAGCCCCCTGTCCCCAGGTGGCACAGATACGCAGTATTTT. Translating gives CASSPLSPGGTDTQYF.

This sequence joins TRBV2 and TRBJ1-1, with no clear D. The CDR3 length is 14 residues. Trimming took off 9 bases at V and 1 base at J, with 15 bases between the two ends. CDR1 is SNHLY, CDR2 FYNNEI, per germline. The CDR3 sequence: CAREEKGKNTEAFF. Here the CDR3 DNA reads TGTGCCAGGGAGGAGAAAGGGAAGAACACTGAAGCTTTCTTT.

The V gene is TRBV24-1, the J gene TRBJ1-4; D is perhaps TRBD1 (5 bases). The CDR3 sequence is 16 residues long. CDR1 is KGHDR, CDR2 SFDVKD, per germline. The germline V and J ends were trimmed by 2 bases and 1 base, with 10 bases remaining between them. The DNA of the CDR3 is TGTGCCACCAGTGATTCGGGGGTAGGAACTAATGAAAAACTGTTTTTT. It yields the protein CATSDSGVGTNEKLFF.

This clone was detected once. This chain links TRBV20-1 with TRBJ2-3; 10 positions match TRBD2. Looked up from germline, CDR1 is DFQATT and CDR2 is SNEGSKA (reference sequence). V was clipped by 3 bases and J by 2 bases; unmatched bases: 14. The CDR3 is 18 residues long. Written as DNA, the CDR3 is TGCAGTGCTAGTAGCGGGAGGACGGGAACGAAGTTCACAGATACGCAGTATTTT. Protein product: CSASSGRTGTKFTDTQYF.

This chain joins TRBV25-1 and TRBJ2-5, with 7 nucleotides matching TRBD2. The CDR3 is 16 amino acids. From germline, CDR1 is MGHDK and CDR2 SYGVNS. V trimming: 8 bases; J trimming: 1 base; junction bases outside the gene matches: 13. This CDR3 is CASQGAGALLQETQYF. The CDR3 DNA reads TGTGCCAGCCAAGGGGCGGGAGCCCTCCTCCAAGAGACCCAGTACTTC.

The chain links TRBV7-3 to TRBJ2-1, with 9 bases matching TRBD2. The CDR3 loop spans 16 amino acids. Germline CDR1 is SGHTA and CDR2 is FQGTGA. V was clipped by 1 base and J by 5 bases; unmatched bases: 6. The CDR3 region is CASSLIGGRVDNEQFF. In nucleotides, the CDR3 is TGTGCCAGCAGCTTAATCGGCGGGAGGGTGGACAATGAGCAGTTCTTC.

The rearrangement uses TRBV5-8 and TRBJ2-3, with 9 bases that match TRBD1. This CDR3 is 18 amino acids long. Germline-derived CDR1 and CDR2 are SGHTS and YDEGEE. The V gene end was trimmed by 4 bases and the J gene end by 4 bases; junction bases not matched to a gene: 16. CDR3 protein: CASSPRDRANPAPDTQYF. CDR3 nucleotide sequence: TGTGCCAGCAGCCCTCGGGACAGGGCGAACCCGGCACCAGATACGCAGTATTTT.

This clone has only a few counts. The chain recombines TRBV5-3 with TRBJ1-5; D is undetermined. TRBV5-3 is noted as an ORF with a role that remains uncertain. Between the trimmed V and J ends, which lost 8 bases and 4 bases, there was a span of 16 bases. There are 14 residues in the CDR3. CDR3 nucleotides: TGTGCCAGCAAAGGTCCGGGAAAAAATCAGCCCCAGCATTTT. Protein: CASKGPGKNQPQHF.

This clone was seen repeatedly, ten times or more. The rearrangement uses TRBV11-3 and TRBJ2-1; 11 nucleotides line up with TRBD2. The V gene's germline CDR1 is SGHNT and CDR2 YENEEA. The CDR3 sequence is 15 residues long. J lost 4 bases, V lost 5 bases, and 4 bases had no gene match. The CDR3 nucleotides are TGTGCCAGCAGCCCGGGACTAGCGGTATACAATGAGCAGTTCTTC. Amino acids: CASSPGLAVYNEQFF.

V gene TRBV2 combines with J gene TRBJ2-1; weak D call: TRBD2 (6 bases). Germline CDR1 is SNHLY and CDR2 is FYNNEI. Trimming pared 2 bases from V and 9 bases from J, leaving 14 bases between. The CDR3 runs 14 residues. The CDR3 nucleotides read TGTGCCAGCAGTGAACGACTAGTTTGGGGTGAGCAGTTCTTC. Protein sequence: CASSERLVWGEQFF.

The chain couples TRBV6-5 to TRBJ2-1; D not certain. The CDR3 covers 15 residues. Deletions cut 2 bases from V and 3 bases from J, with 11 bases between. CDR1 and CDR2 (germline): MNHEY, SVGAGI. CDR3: CASSYPRGSYNEQFF. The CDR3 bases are TGTGCCAGCAGTTACCCTAGAGGCAGCTACAATGAGCAGTTCTTC.

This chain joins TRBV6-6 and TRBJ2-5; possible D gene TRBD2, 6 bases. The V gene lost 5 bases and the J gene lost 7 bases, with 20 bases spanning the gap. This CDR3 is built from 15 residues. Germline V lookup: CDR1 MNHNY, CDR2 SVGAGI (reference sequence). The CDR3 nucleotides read TGTGCCAGCAGTCCGGGAAGCAGGGAGGCAGGGACCCAGTACTTC. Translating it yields CASSPGSREAGTQYF.

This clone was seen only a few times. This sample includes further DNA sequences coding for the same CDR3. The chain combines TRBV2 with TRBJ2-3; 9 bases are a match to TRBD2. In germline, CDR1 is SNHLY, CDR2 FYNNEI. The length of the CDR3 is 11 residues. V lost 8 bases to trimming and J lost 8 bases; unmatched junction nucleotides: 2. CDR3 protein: CASGSGSTQYF. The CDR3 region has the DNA TGTGCCAGCGGTAGCGGGAGTACGCAGTATTTT.

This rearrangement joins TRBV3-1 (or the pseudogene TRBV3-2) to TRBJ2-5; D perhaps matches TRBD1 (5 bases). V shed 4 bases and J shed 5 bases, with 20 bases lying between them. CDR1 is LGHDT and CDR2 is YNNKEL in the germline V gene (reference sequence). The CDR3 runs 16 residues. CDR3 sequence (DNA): TGTGCCAGCAGCCTTGACAGCTCTTCCCGCCGGGAGACCCAGTACTTC. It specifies CASSLDSSSRRETQYF.

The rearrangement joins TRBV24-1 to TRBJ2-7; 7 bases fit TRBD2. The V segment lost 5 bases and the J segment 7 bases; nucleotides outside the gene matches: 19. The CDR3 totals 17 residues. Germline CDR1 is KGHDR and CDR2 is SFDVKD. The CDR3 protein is CATSAGDWGEGRGEQYF. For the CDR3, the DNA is TGTGCCACCAGTGCTGGAGACTGGGGGGAGGGCCGAGGAGAGCAGTACTTC.

CDR3 protein: CASSLVLSPYNEQFF. CDR3 sequence (DNA): TGTGCCAGCAGCTTAGTGTTATCCCCCTACAATGAGCAGTTCTTC. The V gene is TRBV7-8, the J gene TRBJ2-1, with D unresolved. Germline V gene lookup returns CDR1 SGHVS and CDR2 FQNEAQ. With 1 base removed from V and 2 bases from J, the gap between germline ends came to 9 bases. The CDR3 extends over 15 amino acids.

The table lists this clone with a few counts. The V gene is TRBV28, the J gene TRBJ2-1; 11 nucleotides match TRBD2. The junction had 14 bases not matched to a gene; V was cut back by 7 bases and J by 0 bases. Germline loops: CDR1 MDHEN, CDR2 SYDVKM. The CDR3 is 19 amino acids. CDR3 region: CASISYRGGTSGSYNEQFF. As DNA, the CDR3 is TGTGCCAGCATCAGTTACCGGGGGGGGACTAGCGGCTCCTACAATGAGCAGTTCTTC.

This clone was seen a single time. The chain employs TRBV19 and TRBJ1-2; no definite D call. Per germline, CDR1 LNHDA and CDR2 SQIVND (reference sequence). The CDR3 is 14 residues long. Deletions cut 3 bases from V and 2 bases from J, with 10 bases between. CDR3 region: CASSMRGQNYGYTF. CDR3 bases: TGTGCCAGTAGTATGCGCGGGCAGAACTATGGCTACACCTTC.

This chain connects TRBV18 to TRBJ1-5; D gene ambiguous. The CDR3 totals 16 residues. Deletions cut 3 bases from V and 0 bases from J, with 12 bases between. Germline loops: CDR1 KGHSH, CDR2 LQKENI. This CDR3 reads CASSPSTGYSNQPQHF. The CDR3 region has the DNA TGTGCCAGCTCACCCTCGACGGGTTATAGCAATCAGCCCCAGCATTTT.

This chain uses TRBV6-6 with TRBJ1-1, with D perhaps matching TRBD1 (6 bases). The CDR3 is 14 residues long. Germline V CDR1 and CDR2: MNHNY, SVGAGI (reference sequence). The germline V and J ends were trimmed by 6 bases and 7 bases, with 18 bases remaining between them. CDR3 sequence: CASRTGGGGGEAFF. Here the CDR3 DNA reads TGTGCCAGCAGAACCGGGGGGGGCGGAGGTGAAGCTTTCTTT.

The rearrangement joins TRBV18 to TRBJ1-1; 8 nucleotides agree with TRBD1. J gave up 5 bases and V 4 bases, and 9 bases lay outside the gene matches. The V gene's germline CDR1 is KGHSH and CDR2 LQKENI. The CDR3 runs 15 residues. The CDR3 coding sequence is TGTGCCAGCTCACGCCCGGACAGGGAACGAACTGAAGCTTTCTTT. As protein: CASSRPDRERTEAFF.

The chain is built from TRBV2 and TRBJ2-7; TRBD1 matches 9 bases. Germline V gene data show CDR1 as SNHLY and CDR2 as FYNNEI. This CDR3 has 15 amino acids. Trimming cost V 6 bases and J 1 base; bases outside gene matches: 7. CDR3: CASRVTQGASYEQYF. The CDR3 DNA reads TGTGCCAGCAGGGTTACACAGGGGGCTTCCTACGAGCAGTACTTC.

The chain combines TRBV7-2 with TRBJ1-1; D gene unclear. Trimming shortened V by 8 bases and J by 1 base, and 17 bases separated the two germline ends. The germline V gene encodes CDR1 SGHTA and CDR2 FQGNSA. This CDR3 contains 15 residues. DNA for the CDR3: TGTGCCAGCCGATTCACAGCACAGCCGAACACTGAAGCTTTCTTT. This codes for CASRFTAQPNTEAFF.

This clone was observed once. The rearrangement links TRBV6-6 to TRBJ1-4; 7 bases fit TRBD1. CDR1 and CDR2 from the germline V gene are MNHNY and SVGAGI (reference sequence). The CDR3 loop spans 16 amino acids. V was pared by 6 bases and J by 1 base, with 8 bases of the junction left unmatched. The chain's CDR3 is CASRWSGGGTNEKLFF. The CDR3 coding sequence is TGTGCCAGCAGGTGGTCAGGGGGAGGAACTAATGAAAAACTGTTTTTT.

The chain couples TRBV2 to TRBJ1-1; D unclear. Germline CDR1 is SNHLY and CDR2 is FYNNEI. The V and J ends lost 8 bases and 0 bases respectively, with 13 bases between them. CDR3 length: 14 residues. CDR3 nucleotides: TGTGCCAGCTCCCCCACGGCGGTGAACACTGAAGCTTTCTTT. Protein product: CASSPTAVNTEAFF.

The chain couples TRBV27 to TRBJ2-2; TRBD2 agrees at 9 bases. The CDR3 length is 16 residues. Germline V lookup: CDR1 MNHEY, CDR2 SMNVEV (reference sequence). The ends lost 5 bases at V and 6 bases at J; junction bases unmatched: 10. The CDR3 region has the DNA TGTGCCAGCAGTACTATAGCGGGAGAGGGGGCCGGGGAGCTGTTTTTT. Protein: CASSTIAGEGAGELFF.

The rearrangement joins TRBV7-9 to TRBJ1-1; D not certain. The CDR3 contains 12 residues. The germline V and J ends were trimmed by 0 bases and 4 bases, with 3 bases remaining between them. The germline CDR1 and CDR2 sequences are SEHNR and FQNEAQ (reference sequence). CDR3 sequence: CASSLASTEAFF. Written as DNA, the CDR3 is TGTGCCAGCAGCTTAGCGAGCACTGAAGCTTTCTTT.

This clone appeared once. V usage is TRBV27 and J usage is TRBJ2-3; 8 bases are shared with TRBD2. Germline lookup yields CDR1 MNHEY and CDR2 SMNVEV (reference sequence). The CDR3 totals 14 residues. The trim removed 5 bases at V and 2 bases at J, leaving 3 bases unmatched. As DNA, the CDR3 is TGTGCCAGCAGTGGGCGGGAGGACACAGATACGCAGTATTTT. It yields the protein CASSGREDTDTQYF.